The 4 T cell receptor beta chains below were found in one sample sequenced in a study of regulatory T cells in long-lasting Graves disease. Time point described: newly diagnosed GD, antithyroid drugs for less than 3 months. Following extraction of RNA from PBMCs, that RNA was used to make the TCR library. Arm-PCR of CDR3 regions and iRepertoire HTBI primers were the basis on which TCR beta libraries were built. Each CDR3 protein is one row after TCRdb ran MiXCR on the multiplex PCR reads. This repertoire shows approximately 270,000 distinct CDR3 sequences, around 19% found once; its top ten account for around 15%. The same data also went into a second study, on T cells in Graves' hyperthyroidism and ophthalmopathy.

The material was peripheral blood mononuclear cells (PBMCs), obtained at new diagnosis, from a patient treated with antithyroid drugs. The receptors derive from a woman aged 25 to 39 with Graves disease.

About this clonotype: With only one base between it and a far larger clone, this is likely a read error. V usage is TRBV6-9 and J usage is TRBJ2-5; D ambiguous. The DNA end lines up better with TRBJ2-1; the J call may be wrong. Germline V gene data show CDR1 as MNHGY and CDR2 as SVAAGI. The CDR3 consists of 16 residues. The CDR3 DNA reads TGTGCCAGCAGTTACCCACAACAATCGAGGACCTACGAGCAGTTCTTC. As protein: CASSYPQQSRTYEQFF.

This clonotype has a handful of counts. The chain employs TRBV19 and TRBJ1-5; TRBD1 might be the D (5 bases). Germline V gives CDR1 LNHDA, CDR2 SQIVND (reference sequence). This CDR3 region has 14 residues. V lost 10 bases to trimming and J lost 5 bases, with 18 bases between them. Written as DNA, the CDR3 is TGTGCCATCCCTCGGCAGGGAGGCGATCAGCCCCAGCATTTT. Amino acids: CAIPRQGGDQPQHF.

The table lists this clonotype with many counts. The chain couples TRBV7-9 to TRBJ2-1; TRBD1 might be the D (5 bases). The CDR3 has 13 amino acids. The germline gives CDR1 SEHNR, CDR2 FQNEAQ (reference sequence). The V gene lost 4 bases and the J gene lost 9 bases, with 13 bases spanning the gap. CDR3 in amino acids: CASSSRDVGEQFF. The CDR3, as DNA: TGTGCCAGCAGCTCCAGGGATGTGGGTGAGCAGTTCTTC.

The chain uses TRBV20-1 and TRBJ2-1, with TRBD2 matching 11 bases. The CDR3 has 15 residues. Germline CDR1 is DFQATT and CDR2 is SNEGSKA (reference sequence). V gave up 2 bases and J gave up 9 bases; unmatched junction bases: 9. CDR3 sequence reads: CSARPLAGGHLEQFF. For the CDR3, the DNA is TGCAGTGCTAGACCCCTAGCGGGGGGCCACCTTGAGCAGTTCTTC.